These 24 T cell receptor beta chains were all obtained from the same sample, sequenced in a study of CD8 T cells in Susac syndrome. Random hexamers were used to reverse transcribe roughly 0.5 to 1 ug of RNA. MiXCR, applied by TCRdb to the immunoSEQ multiplex PCR reads, yields one record per CDR3 protein. This table holds under 80,000 distinct CDR3 sequences, about 93% found once. The material sequenced was CD4+ T cells from PBMCs. Receptors originate from a human donor with Susac syndrome.

The genes are TRBV29-1 and TRBJ2-2; no clear D. This CDR3 spans 12 amino acids. Germline CDR1 SQVTM, CDR2 ANQGSEA. With 3 bases removed from V and 5 bases from J, the gap between germline ends came to 7 bases. CDR3 in DNA: TGCAGCGTTGAGGGTGGAACCGGGGAGCTGTTTTTT. Residues: CSVEGGTGELFF.

This rearrangement joins TRBV2 to TRBJ2-7; 7 bases fit TRBD1. The CDR3 consists of 15 residues. Germline trimming cut 6 bases from V and 3 bases from J; bases unmatched to any gene: 11. CDR1 and CDR2 from the germline V gene are SNHLY and FYNNEI. The CDR3 sequence: CASRSQSTGYYEQYF. The CDR3 DNA reads as TGTGCCAGCAGGAGCCAATCGACAGGGTACTACGAGCAGTACTTC.

The V call is TRBV30, the J call TRBJ1-1; possibly TRBD1 for D (6 bases). The CDR3 loop spans 13 amino acids. Germline CDR1 reads GTSNPN; CDR2 reads SVGIG (reference sequence). Trimming stripped 0 bases from V and 4 bases from J, with 9 bases between. The CDR3 bases are TGTGCCTGGAGTGTGAGGGGGACCACTGAAGCTTTCTTT. It is translated as CAWSVRGTTEAFF. The complete variable domain, with remaining parts taken from reference TRBV30 and TRBJ1-1, reads SQTIHQWPATLVQPVGSPLSLECTVEGTSNPNLYWYRQAAGRGLQLLFYSVGIGQISSEVPQNLSASRPQDRQFILSSKKLLLSDSGFYLCAWSVRGTTEAFFGQGTRLTVV.

This chain uses TRBV7-9 with TRBJ1-1; D is possibly TRBD1 (5 bases). Germline lookup yields CDR1 SEHNR and CDR2 FQNEAQ (reference sequence). The ends were cut back, 5 bases at V and 1 base at J, with 17 bases in the middle. The length of the CDR3 is 16 residues. CDR3 region: CASSDRDLPPNTEAFF. In DNA form, the CDR3 reads TGTGCCAGCAGCGACCGGGACCTTCCGCCGAACACTGAAGCTTTCTTT.

The chain links TRBV2 to TRBJ2-7; tentatively, D is TRBD2 (6 bases). The CDR3 contains 14 residues. V shed 5 bases and J shed 3 bases, with 14 bases lying between them. The germline V gene encodes CDR1 SNHLY and CDR2 FYNNEI. The CDR3 DNA sequence: TGTGCCAGCAGTTCCCATTACGGGGGCTACGAGCAGTACTTC. The encoded protein is CASSSHYGGYEQYF.

The chain uses TRBV20-1 and TRBJ2-5; D not certain. The ends were cut back, 4 bases at V and 2 bases at J, with 11 bases in the middle. Germline CDR1 reads DFQATT; CDR2 reads SNEGSKA (reference sequence). The CDR3 is 13 residues long. The CDR3 sequence is CSATLWDQETQYF. DNA for the CDR3: TGCAGTGCTACCCTTTGGGATCAAGAGACCCAGTACTTC.

This chain links TRBV6-6 with TRBJ2-6; D is possibly TRBD1 or TRBD2 (6 bases each). V was cut by 2 bases and J by 3 bases, with 8 bases left in between. Germline V gives CDR1 MNHNY, CDR2 SVGAGI (reference sequence). This CDR3 comprises 15 residues. CDR3 residues: CASSYGGRGANVLTF. DNA of the CDR3: TGTGCCAGCAGTTACGGGGGGCGTGGGGCCAACGTCCTGACTTTC.

The genes are TRBV7-2 and TRBJ2-7; 10 positions match TRBD1. Trimming cost V 1 base and J 5 bases; bases outside gene matches: 8. The germline V gene encodes CDR1 SGHTA and CDR2 FQGNSA. This CDR3 spans 16 amino acids. CDR3 amino acids: CASSLVRDRGGHEQYF. CDR3 sequence (DNA): TGTGCCAGCAGCTTAGTACGGGACAGGGGCGGACACGAGCAGTACTTC.

This clonotype was seen just once. The V call is TRBV2, the J call TRBJ2-3; D perhaps matches TRBD2 (5 bases). Germline CDR1 SNHLY, CDR2 FYNNEI. V was trimmed by 6 bases and J by 2 bases, leaving 12 bases between them. There are 14 residues in the CDR3. The CDR3, as DNA: TGTGCCAGCAGAAGAGGAGGCTCCACAGATACGCAGTATTTT. Translated: CASRRGGSTDTQYF. The full variable domain, with the rest looked up from reference TRBV2 and TRBJ2-3, is EPEVTQTPSHQVTQMGQEVILRCVPISNHLYFYWYRQILGQKVEFLVSFYNNEISEKSEIFDDQFSVERPDGSNFTLKIRSTKLEDSAMYFCASRRGGSTDTQYFGPGTRLTVL.

This clonotype has just one count. This chain links TRBV29-1 with TRBJ1-2; D gene ambiguous. The CDR3 runs 12 residues. Trimming pared 3 bases from V and 5 bases from J, leaving 10 bases between. Germline V gene lookup returns CDR1 SQVTM and CDR2 ANQGSEA. CDR3: CSVESTDYGYTF. CDR3 DNA sequence: TGCAGCGTTGAGTCGACGGATTATGGCTACACCTTC. The full variable domain, completed using reference TRBV29-1 and TRBJ1-2, is SAVISQKPSRDICQRGTSLTIQCQVDSQVTMMFWYRQQPGQSLTLIATANQGSEATYESGFVIDKFPISRPNLTFSTLTVSNMSPEDSSIYLCSVESTDYGYTFGSGTRLTVV.

V is TRBV18 and J is TRBJ2-4; 11 bases map to TRBD1. The CDR3 totals 21 residues. The germline CDR1 and CDR2 sequences are KGHSH and LQKENI. With V trimmed by 2 bases and J by 1 base, 16 bases remained unmatched. CDR3 sequence (DNA): TGTGCCAGCTCACCATCGCTAAGTCGGACAGGGGGCGCATCGGCCAAAAACATTCAGTACTTC. Its protein is CASSPSLSRTGGASAKNIQYF.

The chain recombines TRBV3-1 with TRBJ2-2; D is unresolved. Germline V gene sequence: CDR1 LGHDT, CDR2 YNNKEL (reference sequence). The CDR3 covers 15 residues. Trimming cost V 0 bases and J 5 bases, with 10 bases left between them. CDR3: CASSQDGPPTGELFF. The CDR3 nucleotides are TGTGCCAGCAGCCAAGACGGACCCCCTACCGGGGAGCTGTTTTTT.

The chain employs TRBV30 and TRBJ2-1, with D perhaps being TRBD1 or TRBD2 (5 bases each). The CDR3 sequence is 14 residues long. Trimming shortened V by 2 bases and J by 9 bases, and 17 bases separated the two germline ends. Germline CDR1 is GTSNPN and CDR2 is SVGIG (reference sequence). The CDR3 is CAWSLGPDRGEQFF. The CDR3 DNA follows: TGTGCCTGGAGTCTGGGACCCGATCGTGGTGAGCAGTTCTTC.

A single count supports this clonotype. The chain combines TRBV20-1 with TRBJ2-1, with unresolved D. CDR1 and CDR2 (germline): DFQATT, SNEGSKA (reference sequence). Between the trimmed V and J ends, which lost 6 bases and 8 bases, there was a span of 17 bases. The CDR3 sequence is 13 residues long. The CDR3 DNA reads as TGCAGTGCCCCCGACCAGAGTGTGGATGAGCAGTTCTTC. Translating it yields CSAPDQSVDEQFF.

This chain connects TRBV7-3 to TRBJ2-1; unclear D gene. CDR3 length: 17 amino acids. Germline CDR1 SGHTA, CDR2 FQGTGA. Between the trimmed V and J ends, which lost 1 base and 0 bases, there was a span of 13 bases. CDR3 loop: CASSLIEVLTSYNEQFF. The CDR3 DNA is TGTGCCAGCAGCTTAATTGAGGTACTCACCTCCTACAATGAGCAGTTCTTC.

This clonotype has only one observation. The chain joins TRBV20-1 to TRBJ2-1, with TRBD2 matching 13 bases. Trimming removed 3 bases from V and 6 bases from J; junction bases left unmatched: 8. There are 16 residues in the CDR3. Germline V gene sequence: CDR1 DFQATT, CDR2 SNEGSKA (reference sequence). For the CDR3, the DNA is TGCAGTGCTAGCTCCGGACTAGCGGGGGCCCTCAATGAGCAGTTCTTC. Protein: CSASSGLAGALNEQFF.

The gene calls are TRBV12-3 or TRBV12-4 and TRBJ2-3; TRBD2 might be the D (6 bases). This CDR3 contains 14 residues. V dropped 6 bases and J dropped 7 bases, with 17 bases sitting between them. For the CDR3, the DNA is TGTGCCAGCAGGCTTAGCGGTACCCTTTATACGCAGTATTTT. It specifies CASRLSGTLYTQYF.

This chain connects TRBV3-1 to TRBJ1-5, with 7 positions matching TRBD1. Trimming cost V 0 bases and J 9 bases; bases outside gene matches: 2. The CDR3 has 13 residues. Looked up from germline, CDR1 is LGHDT and CDR2 is YNNKEL (reference sequence). CDR3 sequence: CASSQERGRPQHF. CDR3 sequence (DNA): TGTGCCAGCAGCCAAGAGAGGGGGCGGCCCCAGCATTTT.

This chain connects TRBV12-2 to TRBJ2-4; TRBD2, as called in the table, went unchecked against the DNA. TRBV12-2 is termed a pseudogene. The CDR3 spans 16 residues. The CDR3 nucleotides read TGTGCAAGTCGCTCCGGGATTACTAGCCTCCAGTGCATTCAGTACTTC. Translating gives CASRSGITSLQCIQYF.

The V call is TRBV5-1, the J call TRBJ1-5; D unresolved. This CDR3 has 15 residues. V lost 6 bases and J 3 bases, leaving 16 bases between the germline ends. Per the germline V gene, CDR1 is SGHRS and CDR2 is YFSETQ. CDR3 amino acids: CASKRAPGNNQPQHF. The CDR3 DNA reads as TGCGCCAGCAAGAGGGCGCCGGGGAACAATCAGCCCCAGCATTTT. Looking up the rest from reference TRBV5-1 and TRBJ1-5 gives the full variable domain: KAGVTQTPRYLIKTRGQQVTLSCSPISGHRSVSWYQQTPGQGLQFLFEYFSETQRNKGNFPGRFSGRQFSNSRSEMNVSTLELGDSALYLCASKRAPGNNQPQHFGDGTRLSIL.

The chain is built from TRBV4-3 and TRBJ2-1, with D uncertain. The germline CDR1 and CDR2 sequences are LGHNA and YSLEER. The CDR3 is 18 amino acids. V was shortened by 1 base and J by 2 bases, with 18 bases between the two germline ends. CDR3: CASSQGVAASVPYNEQFF. CDR3 in DNA: TGCGCCAGCAGCCAAGGTGTTGCTGCCAGCGTTCCCTACAATGAGCAGTTCTTC.

V and J are TRBV7-2 and TRBJ2-5; 10 bases are a match to TRBD1. Germline CDR1 reads SGHTA; CDR2 reads FQGNSA. The V gene end was trimmed by 7 bases and the J gene end by 4 bases; junction bases not matched to a gene: 9. The CDR3 is 15 amino acids. Here the CDR3 DNA reads TGTGCCAGCATCAGGGGACAGGGGATTGGAGAGACCCAGTACTTC. Protein: CASIRGQGIGETQYF. Full variable domain (remainder filled in from reference TRBV7-2 and TRBJ2-5): GAGVSQSPSNKVTEKGKDVELRCDPISGHTALYWYRQSLGQGLEFLIYFQGNSAPDKSGLPSDRFSAERTGGSVSTLTIQRTQQEDSAVYLCASIRGQGIGETQYFGPGTRLLVL.

The chain uses TRBV23-1 and TRBJ2-3, with D possibly called TRBD1 or TRBD2 (5 bases each). TRBV23-1 is sorted into the ORF group, with uncertain function. There are 17 residues in the CDR3. The V end lost 3 bases, the J end lost 3 bases, and 19 bases lay between the germline ends. For the CDR3, the DNA is TGCGCCAGCAGTCAGAGAAGTTGGGGCGAGGGGACAGATACGCAGTATTTT. Translated, it gives CASSQRSWGEGTDTQYF.

The genes are TRBV6-4 and TRBJ2-1; TRBD1 aligns across 7 bases. From germline, CDR1 is MRHNA and CDR2 SNTAGT. The CDR3 loop spans 13 amino acids. Trimming took 4 bases from V and 5 from J; bases not matched to a gene: 2. CDR3 coding DNA: TGTGCCAGCAGTGGGGACAGTCACAATGAGCAGTTCTTC. This translates into CASSGDSHNEQFF.